This T cell receptor beta chain was identified in a study of blood T cell repertoires in COVID-19. Study in general: Samples representing acute and convalescent COVID-19 were sourced from the United States, Italy and Spain. From T cells, B-cell-depleted T cells, or PBMCs came the material, which was cDNA or gDNA.

From germline, CDR1 is SGDLS and CDR2 YYNGEE. This CDR3 is built from 17 residues. The V and J ends lost 1 base and 7 bases, in that order; junction bases with no gene match: 9. Source study methods: The assay estimated nucleated cells by amplifying reference gene primers. Sequencing used immunoSEQ multiplex PCR; TCRdb keeps in-frame clones, though not all of them. The D gene and trimming were derived from the DNA, and the V and J assignments and clone size from that table. The sample holds around 91,000 clones, under 85% seen once. The V gene is TRBV9, the J gene TRBJ2-7; 15 bases line up with TRBD2. This clonotype was obtained from a human donor in a cohort sampled during active COVID-19. The sequencing sample was made of peripheral blood. CDR3 bases: TGTGCCAGCAGCGTAACCGGGACTAGCGGGGGGTCAGGGGAGCAGTACTTC. Translated: CASSVTGTSGGSGEQYF.